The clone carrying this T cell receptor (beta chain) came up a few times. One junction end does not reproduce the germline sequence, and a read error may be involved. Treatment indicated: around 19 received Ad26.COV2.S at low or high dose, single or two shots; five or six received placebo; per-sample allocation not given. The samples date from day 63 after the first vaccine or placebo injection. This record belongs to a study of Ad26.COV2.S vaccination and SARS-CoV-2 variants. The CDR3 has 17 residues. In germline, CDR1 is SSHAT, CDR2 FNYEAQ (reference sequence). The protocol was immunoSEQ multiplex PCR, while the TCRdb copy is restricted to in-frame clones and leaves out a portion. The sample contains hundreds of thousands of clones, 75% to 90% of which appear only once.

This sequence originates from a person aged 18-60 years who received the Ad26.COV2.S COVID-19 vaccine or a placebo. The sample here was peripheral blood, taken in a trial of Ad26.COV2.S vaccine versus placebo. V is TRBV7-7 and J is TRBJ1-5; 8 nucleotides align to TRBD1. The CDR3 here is CASSSDRANGSNQPQHF. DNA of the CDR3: TGTGCTAGCAGCTCGGACAGGGCGAACGGGAGCAATCAGCCCCAGCATTTT.